The 24 T cell receptor beta chains given below trace back to one sample, sequenced in a study of T cell responses to AZD1222 COVID-19 vaccine. Here immunoSEQ multiplex PCR was the method, and the copy in TCRdb shows in-frame clones only, minus some. The sample has about 85,000 clones; less than 90% are singletons. The sequencing here drew on peripheral blood, taken on day 0 of AZD1222 vaccination. The receptor set was obtained from an adult in good health.

This chain links TRBV27 with TRBJ2-2, with 11 bases matching TRBD2. The trim removed 4 bases at V and 0 bases at J, leaving 4 bases unmatched. CDR1 is MNHEY and CDR2 is SMNVEV in the germline V gene (reference sequence). The CDR3 is 17 residues long. The CDR3 is CASSYGLAGSNTGELFF. The CDR3 DNA follows: TGTGCCAGCAGTTACGGACTAGCGGGTTCGAACACCGGGGAGCTGTTTTTT.

This clone has just one count. The J gene is TRBJ2-2, the V gene TRBV5-4; 11 nucleotides line up with TRBD2. Germline V CDR1 and CDR2: SGHNT, YYREEE (reference sequence). The CDR3 runs 15 residues. The V segment lost 4 bases and the J segment 2 bases; nucleotides outside the gene matches: 1. The CDR3 region is CASSGTSGNTGELFF. CDR3 DNA: TGTGCCAGCAGCGGGACTAGCGGAAACACCGGGGAGCTGTTTTTT.

The chain uses TRBV19 and TRBJ2-5; no reliable D call. CDR1 is LNHDA, CDR2 SQIVND, per germline (reference sequence). There are 15 residues in the CDR3. Trimming removed 1 base at V and 2 bases at J, with 11 bases between. DNA of the CDR3: TGTGCCAGTAGTATAGTGTATGGCCAACAAGAGACCCAGTACTTC. Translation gives CASSIVYGQQETQYF.

The chain combines TRBV5-5 with TRBJ2-7; no clear D gene. CDR1 is SGHKS, CDR2 YYEKEE, per germline (reference sequence). V was clipped by 3 bases and J by 5 bases, with 9 bases between them. The CDR3 is 12 residues long. The CDR3 coding sequence is TGTGCCAGCAGCTCCGTCACAAACGAGCAGTACTTC. It is translated as CASSSVTNEQYF. The full variable domain, with the rest looked up from reference TRBV5-5 and TRBJ2-7, is DAGVTQSPTHLIKTRGQQVTLRCSPISGHKSVSWYQQVLGQGPQFIFQYYEKEERGRGNFPDRFSARQFPNYSSELNVNALLLGDSALYLCASSSVTNEQYFGPGTRLTVT.

This clone occurred a few times. The chain is built from TRBV7-2 and TRBJ2-1; D is unclear. The CDR3 spans 14 residues. Germline V gene data show CDR1 as SGHTA and CDR2 as FQGNSA. V lost 0 bases and J 7 bases, leaving 10 bases between the germline ends. The CDR3: CASSLALLANEQFF. CDR3 sequence (DNA): TGTGCCAGCAGCTTAGCGCTACTTGCTAATGAGCAGTTCTTC.

The chain employs TRBV11-2 and TRBJ1-4, with 7 bases that match TRBD1. After removal of 6 bases from V and 2 bases from J, the junction contained 3 bases not matched to a gene. CDR3 size: 14 residues. Germline-derived CDR1 and CDR2 are SGHAT and FQNNGV. The DNA for the CDR3 is TGTGCCAGCAGATCGACAGGGACTAATGAAAAACTGTTTTTT. Translating it yields CASRSTGTNEKLFF.

This chain joins TRBV28 and TRBJ2-7, with a tentative D call TRBD2 (6 bases). Germline V gene sequence: CDR1 MDHEN, CDR2 SYDVKM. This CDR3 comprises 15 residues. Trimming removed 3 bases from V and 3 bases from J, with 15 bases in between. The CDR3 DNA follows: TGTGCCAGCAGTTTCACTCGGACTATCATCTACGAGCAGTACTTC. It is translated as CASSFTRTIIYEQYF.

This chain links TRBV19 with TRBJ2-1; tentatively, D is TRBD2 (7 bases). CDR1 is LNHDA and CDR2 is SQIVND in the germline V gene (reference sequence). V lost 4 bases, J lost 8 bases, and 12 bases lay in between. This CDR3 has 13 residues. CDR3 coding DNA: TGTGCCAGTAGTAACCGGGGGGCTGATGAGCAGTTCTTC. Translation: CASSNRGADEQFF.

V usage is TRBV4-3 and J usage is TRBJ2-1; 7 bases map to TRBD2. CDR1 and CDR2 from the germline V gene are LGHNA and YSLEER. With V trimmed by 1 base and J by 6 bases, 12 bases remained unmatched. The CDR3 loop spans 17 amino acids. Here the CDR3 DNA reads TGCGCCAGCAGCCAAGGCCCAACGGGCGGGAGATTCAATGAGCAGTTCTTC. This translates into CASSQGPTGGRFNEQFF.

The rearrangement links TRBV29-1 to TRBJ1-1; perhaps TRBD1 as D (5 bases). This CDR3 comprises 14 residues. In germline, CDR1 is SQVTM, CDR2 ANQGSEA. Between the trimmed V and J ends, which lost 2 bases and 1 base, there was a span of 11 bases. Here the CDR3 DNA reads TGCAGCGTTGAACCGGGACGGTGGAACACTGAAGCTTTCTTT. This gives the protein CSVEPGRWNTEAFF.

The chain recombines TRBV7-8 with TRBJ1-3, with TRBD1 as a possible D gene (6 bases). This CDR3 has 15 amino acids. CDR1 and CDR2 (germline): SGHVS, FQNEAQ. With 4 bases removed from V and 0 bases from J, the gap between germline ends came to 10 bases. The chain's CDR3 is CASSYGQFSGNTIYF. In nucleotides, the CDR3 is TGTGCCAGCAGCTACGGACAGTTCTCTGGAAACACCATATATTTT.

The chain is built from TRBV29-1 and TRBJ1-1; TRBD1 matches 7 bases. The germline CDR1 and CDR2 sequences are SQVTM and ANQGSEA. This CDR3 has 13 residues. V shed 3 bases, J shed 2 bases, and the junction held 3 bases outside the gene matches. The CDR3 DNA reads TGCAGCGTTGAGAAGGGGGCTAACACTGAAGCTTTCTTT. This encodes CSVEKGANTEAFF.

This chain's CDR3 is CASRGEVNTEAFF. Here the CDR3 DNA reads TGCGCCAGCAGGGGCGAAGTAAACACTGAAGCTTTCTTT. The V and J genes are TRBV5-1 and TRBJ1-1; D is ambiguous. The CDR3 spans 13 residues. Germline V gene sequence: CDR1 SGHRS, CDR2 YFSETQ. Trimming cost V 5 bases and J 2 bases, with 10 bases left between them.

This clone is classed as medium-sized. The chain couples TRBV5-1 to TRBJ2-2; weak D call: TRBD2 (6 bases). Germline loops: CDR1 SGHRS, CDR2 YFSETQ. The CDR3 spans 18 residues. The germline V and J ends were trimmed by 3 bases and 0 bases, with 18 bases remaining between them. CDR3 protein: CASSSRDSRSANTGELFF. DNA of the CDR3: TGCGCCAGCAGCTCGAGGGACTCCCGAAGCGCGAACACCGGGGAGCTGTTTTTT. Variable domain in full (rest from reference TRBV5-1 and TRBJ2-2): KAGVTQTPRYLIKTRGQQVTLSCSPISGHRSVSWYQQTPGQGLQFLFEYFSETQRNKGNFPGRFSGRQFSNSRSEMNVSTLELGDSALYLCASSSRDSRSANTGELFFGEGSRLTVL.

V is TRBV3-1 (or the pseudogene TRBV3-2) and J is TRBJ1-3, with a tentative D call TRBD1 (6 bases). The ends were cut back, 4 bases at V and 4 bases at J, with 14 bases in the middle. Germline V lookup: CDR1 LGHDT, CDR2 YNNKEL (reference sequence). The CDR3 covers 15 residues. The CDR3 DNA reads as TGTGCCAGCAGCCCCGTACAGGGTTTAGGAAACACCATATATTTT. Its protein is CASSPVQGLGNTIYF.

Only one count was recorded for this clone. V is TRBV19 and J is TRBJ2-1; TRBD2 might be the D (7 bases). Trimming stripped 3 bases from V and 7 bases from J, with 13 bases between. Germline lookup yields CDR1 LNHDA and CDR2 SQIVND (reference sequence). The CDR3 extends over 14 amino acids. CDR3 region: CASSMRGGRNEQFF. CDR3 DNA: TGTGCCAGTAGTATGAGGGGGGGGCGTAATGAGCAGTTCTTC.

The rearrangement joins TRBV5-1 to TRBJ2-2, with D hard to call. Germline assignment: CDR1 SGHRS and CDR2 YFSETQ. The length of the CDR3 is 16 residues. V was clipped by 1 base and J by 3 bases, with 13 bases between them. The CDR3 coding sequence is TGCGCCAGCAGCTTGCGATCAGCTGGCGACACCGGGGAGCTGTTTTTT. Translating gives CASSLRSAGDTGELFF.

The rearrangement joins TRBV11-1 to TRBJ2-7; maybe TRBD1 (6 bases). This CDR3 comprises 14 residues. V was shortened by 5 bases and J by 0 bases, with 11 bases between the two germline ends. CDR1 is SGHAT, CDR2 FQDESV, per germline (reference sequence). The DNA for the CDR3 is TGTGCCAGCAGCCGCGGACAGTTCTCCTACGAGCAGTACTTC. Protein sequence: CASSRGQFSYEQYF.

The chain combines TRBV5-4 with TRBJ2-7; D is undetermined. Per the germline V gene, CDR1 is SGHNT and CDR2 is YYREEE (reference sequence). Deletions cut 1 base from V and 0 bases from J, with 2 bases between. The CDR3 spans 12 residues. The CDR3 DNA follows: TGTGCCAGCAGCTTGATCTCCTACGAGCAGTACTTC. It encodes CASSLISYEQYF.

This chain connects TRBV3-1 (or the pseudogene TRBV3-2) to TRBJ1-5; no firm D call. Germline V gene data show CDR1 as LGHDT and CDR2 as YNNKEL (reference sequence). This CDR3 is 15 amino acids long. V lost 0 bases to trimming and J lost 2 bases, with 8 bases between them. The CDR3 DNA follows: TGTGCCAGCAGCCAAGATATAGGCGGCAATCAGCCCCAGCATTTT. Protein: CASSQDIGGNQPQHF.

The chain recombines TRBV19 with TRBJ1-4; D unresolved. CDR3 length equals 13 residues. Germline-derived CDR1 and CDR2 are LNHDA and SQIVND (reference sequence). V lost 3 bases, J lost 8 bases, and 10 bases lay in between. The CDR3 coding sequence is TGTGCCAGTAGTATTGGGCTCGAAGAAAAACTGTTTTTT. It specifies CASSIGLEEKLFF. Full variable domain (missing parts from reference TRBV19 and TRBJ1-4): DGGITQSPKYLFRKEGQNVTLSCEQNLNHDAMYWYRQDPGQGLRLIYYSQIVNDFQKGDIAEGYSVSREKKESFPLTVTSAQKNPTAFYLCASSIGLEEKLFFGSGTQLSVL.

The count of this clone is one. The chain uses TRBV4-2 and TRBJ2-7, with 13 bases aligning to TRBD2. Germline CDR1 reads LGHNA; CDR2 reads YNFKEQ. The CDR3 has 15 amino acids. Trimming removed 4 bases from V and 4 bases from J; junction bases left unmatched: 4. The CDR3 region is CASSRGLAGDYEQYF. The CDR3 DNA reads TGTGCCAGCAGCCGCGGACTAGCGGGAGATTACGAGCAGTACTTC.

The genes are TRBV28 and TRBJ1-5; a possible D gene is TRBD1 (5 bases). The ends were cut back, 2 bases at V and 6 bases at J, with 11 bases in the middle. The CDR3 covers 14 residues. In germline, CDR1 is MDHEN, CDR2 SYDVKM. CDR3 nucleotides: TGTGCCAGCAGTTTAAGTGGGACGACTCAGCCCCAGCATTTT. This codes for CASSLSGTTQPQHF.

The genes are TRBV29-1 and TRBJ2-1, with unresolved D. Germline V gene sequence: CDR1 SQVTM, CDR2 ANQGSEA. CDR3 length equals 12 residues. V lost 2 bases and J lost 4, with 6 bases in between. CDR3 nucleotides: TGCAGCGTTGAACGGGTATACAATGAGCAGTTCTTC. It is translated as CSVERVYNEQFF.